One and the same sample provided the 12 T cell receptor beta chains below, sequenced in a study of T cell responses to AZD1222 COVID-19 vaccine. Method: immunoSEQ multiplex PCR; TCRdb's copy keeps in-frame clones and lacks some. The repertoire holds around 150,000 clones, with about 92% as singletons. The specimen comprised peripheral blood, sampled on day 0 of AZD1222 vaccination. The receptors originated from an adult in good health.

This clone has just one count. This chain connects TRBV4-3 to TRBJ1-5, with unresolved D. The CDR3 consists of 13 residues. V lost 0 bases to trimming and J lost 9 bases, with 9 bases between them. CDR1 and CDR2 from the germline V gene are LGHNA and YSLEER. CDR3 in amino acids: CASSQDPGPPQHF. CDR3 DNA sequence: TGCGCCAGCAGCCAAGACCCCGGACCGCCCCAGCATTTT.

This clone was seen just once. The CDR3 coding sequence is TGTGCCAGCAGTGGGGACAGGAACTACGAGCAGTACTTC. Amino acids: CASSGDRNYEQYF. This chain uses TRBV5-6 with TRBJ2-7; 8 bases line up with TRBD1. This CDR3 has 13 residues. With 5 bases clipped from V and 3 bases from J, the junction kept 4 bases outside the gene matches. Per germline, CDR1 SGHDT and CDR2 YYEEEE.

The CDR3 DNA reads as TGTGCCAGCAGCACTACTAGCACAGATACGCAGTATTTT. This sequence encodes CASSTTSTDTQYF. J is TRBJ2-3 and V is TRBV11-2; D unresolved. Germline V gene data show CDR1 as SGHAT and CDR2 as FQNNGV. There are 13 residues in the CDR3. Trimming removed 5 bases at V and 0 bases at J, with 6 bases between.

The rearrangement uses TRBV6-1 and TRBJ2-7; 8 nucleotides match TRBD1. J lost 7 bases, V lost 2 bases, and 13 bases had no gene match. The CDR3 length is 16 residues. Germline values: CDR1 MNHNS, CDR2 SASEGT. CDR3 protein: CASSERRTGKAGEQYF. CDR3 bases: TGTGCCAGCAGTGAACGAAGGACAGGGAAGGCGGGGGAGCAGTACTTC.

This chain uses TRBV18 with TRBJ1-1; 9 bases map to TRBD1. The CDR3 has 17 amino acids. CDR1 KGHSH and CDR2 LQKENI come from the germline V gene. The V gene end was trimmed by 3 bases and the J gene end by 0 bases; junction bases not matched to a gene: 8. In DNA form, the CDR3 reads TGTGCCAGCTCACCGAGAGGGACAGGGCTCATGAACACTGAAGCTTTCTTT. Translation: CASSPRGTGLMNTEAFF.

The V call is TRBV2, the J call TRBJ2-6; perhaps TRBD2 as D (6 bases). Looked up from germline, CDR1 is SNHLY and CDR2 is FYNNEI. The CDR3 spans 15 residues. Trimming stripped 7 bases from V and 0 bases from J, with 10 bases between. The CDR3 protein is CASKGTGSGANVLTF. As DNA, the CDR3 is TGTGCCAGCAAGGGGACTGGCTCTGGGGCCAACGTCCTGACTTTC.

In DNA, the CDR3 is TGTGCCAGCAGCTTAGGCGTGAACACTGAAGCTTTCTTT. It yields the protein CASSLGVNTEAFF. The chain joins TRBV5-6 to TRBJ1-1; no clear D. The CDR3 is 13 amino acids. From germline, CDR1 is SGHDT and CDR2 YYEEEE. V lost 2 bases and J 0 bases, leaving 5 bases between the germline ends.

With respect to this clone: The same CDR3 is also encoded by other DNA sequences in this sample. CDR3 sequence reads: CASSLGQGSNQPQHF. The CDR3 DNA follows: TGTGCCAGCAGCCTTGGACAGGGCAGCAATCAGCCCCAGCATTTT. The V gene is TRBV6-5, the J gene TRBJ1-5, with 8 bases that match TRBD1. Germline CDR1 is MNHEY and CDR2 is SVGAGI. CDR3 size: 15 residues. The V gene end was trimmed by 6 bases and the J gene end by 1 base; junction bases not matched to a gene: 5.

CDR3 nucleotide sequence: TGTGCCAGCAGCAGGGGACAGGGGTCGGGAGTTTATGAGCAGTTCTTC. Translating it yields CASSRGQGSGVYEQFF. The genes are TRBV11-3 and TRBJ2-1, with 10 positions matching TRBD1. Trimming removed 5 bases from V and 8 bases from J; junction bases left unmatched: 12. Germline CDR1 and CDR2: SGHNT and YENEEA. This CDR3 comprises 16 residues.

The chain recombines TRBV7-8 with TRBJ1-5; D is perhaps TRBD1 (6 bases). Germline V gives CDR1 SGHVS, CDR2 FQNEAQ. This CDR3 spans 15 amino acids. The germline V and J ends were trimmed by 5 bases and 1 base, with 12 bases remaining between them. CDR3 region: CASSVGGASNQPQHF. The CDR3 coding sequence is TGTGCCAGCAGCGTAGGGGGGGCCAGCAATCAGCCCCAGCATTTT.

CDR3 amino acids: CASGLTAGEGGYTF. CDR3 DNA: TGTGCTAGTGGTTTGACGGCAGGGGAGGGTGGCTACACCTTC. The genes are TRBV12-5 and TRBJ1-2; D may be TRBD1 (6 bases). Trimming left V 2 bases short and J 7 bases short, with 14 bases between. This CDR3 has 14 residues. Germline CDR1 and CDR2: LGHNT and FRNRAP. Using reference TRBV12-5 and TRBJ1-2 for the parts outside the CDR3, the full variable domain is DARVTQTPRHKVTEMGQEVTMRCQPILGHNTVFWYRQTMMQGLELLAYFRNRAPLDDSGMPKDRFSAEMPDATLATLKIQPSEPRDSAVYFCASGLTAGEGGYTFGSGTRLTVV.

The V call is TRBV6-5, the J call TRBJ1-3; D is possibly TRBD1 (5 bases). The CDR3 sequence is 15 residues long. Germline lookup yields CDR1 MNHEY and CDR2 SVGAGI. Trimming shortened V by 8 bases and J by 3 bases, and 17 bases separated the two germline ends. CDR3 nucleotides: TGTGCCAGCCGTCCCTTAGGTCAGGGTGGAAACACCATATATTTT. The encoded protein is CASRPLGQGGNTIYF.